Included here is one TCR beta chain sequence, with context. Source study methods: From reference gene primer amplification, estimates of nucleated cell counts were derived. TCRdb's copy holds only in-frame clones and misses some; the assay was immunoSEQ multiplex PCR. Clone size and V and J calls were adopted from that table, with D and trimming inferred from the DNA. The table lists roughly 100,000 clones, more than 80% of them singletons. The V gene's germline CDR1 is SGHVS and CDR2 FNYEAQ. Germline trimming cut 5 bases from V and 4 bases from J; bases unmatched to any gene: 13. The CDR3 sequence is 17 residues long. These data belong to a study of blood T cell repertoires in COVID-19. About the research overall: The cDNA or gDNA used as material had been derived from T cells, B-cell-depleted T cells, or PBMCs.

The origin of this receptor is a human donor in a cohort sampled during active COVID-19. The specimen was peripheral blood. The chain carries TRBV7-6 and TRBJ2-5; 10 bases match TRBD1. The DNA of the CDR3 is TGTGCCAGCAGCCTCCTAGGCGGGACAGGGGCCCGAGAGACCCAGTACTTC. It translates to CASSLLGGTGARETQYF.